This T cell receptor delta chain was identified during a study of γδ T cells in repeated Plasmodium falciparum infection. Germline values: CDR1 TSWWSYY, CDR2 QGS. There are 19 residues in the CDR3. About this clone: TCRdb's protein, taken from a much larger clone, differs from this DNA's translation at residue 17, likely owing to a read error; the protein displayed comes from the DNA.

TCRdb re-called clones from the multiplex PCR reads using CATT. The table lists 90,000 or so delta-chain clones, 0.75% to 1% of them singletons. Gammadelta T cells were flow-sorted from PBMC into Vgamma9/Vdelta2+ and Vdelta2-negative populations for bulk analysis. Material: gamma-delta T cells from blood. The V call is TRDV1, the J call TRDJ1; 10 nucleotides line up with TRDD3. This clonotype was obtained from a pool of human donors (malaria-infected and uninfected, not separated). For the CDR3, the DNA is TGTGCTCTTGGGGATATCTTCCTTGGGGGATACCGTAACACCGATAAACCCATCTTT. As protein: CALGDIFLGGYRNTDKPIF.